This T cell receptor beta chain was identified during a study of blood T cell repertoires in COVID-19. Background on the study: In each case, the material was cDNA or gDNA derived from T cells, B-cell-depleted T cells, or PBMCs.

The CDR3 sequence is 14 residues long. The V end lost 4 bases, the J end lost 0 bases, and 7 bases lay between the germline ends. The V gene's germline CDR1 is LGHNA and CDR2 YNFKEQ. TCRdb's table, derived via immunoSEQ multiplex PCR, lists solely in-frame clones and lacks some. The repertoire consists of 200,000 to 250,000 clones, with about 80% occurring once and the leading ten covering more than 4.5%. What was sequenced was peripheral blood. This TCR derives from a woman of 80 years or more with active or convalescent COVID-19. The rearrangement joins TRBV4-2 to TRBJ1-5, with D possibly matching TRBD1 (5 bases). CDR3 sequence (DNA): TGTGCCAGCAGCCTAGGGGATAGCAATCAGCCCCAGCATTTT. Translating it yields CASSLGDSNQPQHF.